The text below deals with one TCR beta chain. In the source study's methods: Estimation of nucleated cell counts was performed using reference gene primer amplification. The protocol was immunoSEQ multiplex PCR, while the TCRdb copy is restricted to in-frame clones and leaves out a portion. V and J calls plus clone size are reproduced from that table; the DNA served to infer D and trimming. This repertoire shows over 50,000 clones, roughly 86% found once; its top ten account for 14%. The record originates from a study of blood T cell repertoires in COVID-19. As for the study in general: Specimens from acute and convalescent COVID-19 originated in the United States, Italy and Spain.

V lost 6 bases and J lost 4; bases outside the gene matches: 3. From germline, CDR1 is SGHDN and CDR2 FVKESK. This CDR3 is built from 13 residues. The specimen was peripheral blood. The sequence was collected from a human donor in a cohort sampled during active COVID-19. This sequence joins TRBV14 and TRBJ1-2; TRBD1 matches at 9 bases. CDR3 DNA: TGTGCCAGCAGGGACAGGGGTTCCTATGGCTACACCTTC. The encoded protein is CASRDRGSYGYTF.